This TCR beta chain emerged from a study of regulatory T cells in long-lasting Graves disease. For TCR beta, libraries came from iRepertoire HTBI primers and Arm-PCR of CDR3 regions. Using its own MiXCR run on the multiplex PCR reads, TCRdb lists one record per CDR3 protein. Of 350,000 to 450,000 distinct CDR3 sequences detected, 20% to 25% appear once; the ten largest clones hold about 29%. Regarding time point: persistent/refractory GD, antithyroid drugs over 5 years with positive TRAb. Following extraction of RNA from PBMCs, that RNA was used to make the TCR library. CDR3 length equals 14 residues. Germline V CDR1 and CDR2: DFQATT, SNEGSKA (reference sequence). Trimming pared 3 bases from V and 4 bases from J, leaving 15 bases between.

The receptor was derived from a woman in her 40s with Graves disease. The material was peripheral blood mononuclear cells (PBMCs), obtained when the disease was refractory, from a patient treated with antithyroid drugs. The chain combines TRBV20-1 with TRBJ2-5; weak D call: TRBD2 (6 bases). CDR3 DNA sequence: TGCAGTGCTAGTGTGAGGCCCGGGGGAGAGACCCAGTACTTC. It translates to CSASVRPGGETQYF.